The rows below give T cell receptor beta chains drawn from one sample of a study of cytomegalovirus exposure and HLA in healthy donors. Measured with immunoSEQ multiplex PCR; TCRdb has only the in-frame clones, and not every one. The repertoire holds some 56,000 clones, with 75% to 85% as singletons. The sample was PBMCs. The source of these receptors is a human donor in good health. The CDR3 runs from the conserved cysteine through the conserved F or W. The D gene is left open where the match is weak. The size field is filled for only some rows; it gives once, few, many or a size class.

>TRBV10-3|TRBJ2-5|NA|TRBD1
TGTGCCATCAGTGAGGCGGGGACAGGGGGTCAAGAGACCCAGTACTTC
CAISEAGTGGQETQYF
>TRBV10-3|TRBJ1-6|NA|TRBD1
TGTGCCATCAGTGTCTCGAAGGGGACAGCAAATTCACCCCTCCACTTT
CAISVSKGTANSPLHF
>TRBV4-2|TRBJ2-7|NA|NA
TGTGCCAGCAGCCAAGAGGTGCAGGGTCTTCTATTCGAGCAGTACTTC
CASSQEVQGLLFEQYF
>TRBV9|TRBJ2-5|NA|NA
TGTGCCAGCAGCGTAGGGAGACAGGTGTACCAAGAGACCCAGTACTTC
CASSVGRQVYQETQYF
>TRBV11-3|TRBJ2-1|NA|NA
TGTGCCAGCAGCAGGGACACCAGCCGCTATGAGCAGTTCTTC
CASSRDTSRYEQFF
>TRBV29-1|TRBJ2-3|NA|NA
TGCAGCGTTGCGAGTTTGGGGGGAAGCACAGATACGCAGTATTTT
CSVASLGGSTDTQYF
>TRBV11-2|TRBJ1-6|NA|TRBD1
TGTGCCAGCAGCCCGGGACAGGATTCACCCCTCCACTTT
CASSPGQDSPLHF
>TRBV9|TRBJ1-2|once|NA
TGTGCCAGCAGCGTAGGAGAGGGTGGACTCTACGGCTATGGCTACACCTTC
CASSVGEGGLYGYGYTF
>TRBV10-3|TRBJ1-1|NA|NA
TGTGCCATCAGTGAGGAGGGAGACGCTGAAGCTTTCTTT
CAISEEGDAEAFF
>TRBV18|TRBJ2-7|NA|TRBD1
TGTGCCAGCTCACCCCTCAACGACAGGGGGCGGGCGATCTCCTACGAGCAGTACTTC
CASSPLNDRGRAISYEQYF
>TRBV6-1|TRBJ1-6|once|TRBD1
TGTGCCAGCAGTGATTGGTCAGGGGGCGGTTCACCCCTCCACTTT
CASSDWSGGGSPLHF
>TRBV2|TRBJ2-7|few|TRBD1
TGTGCCAGCAGTGCACAGGGGGCACTGTACGAGCAGTACTTC
CASSAQGALYEQYF
>TRBV10-3|TRBJ1-2|NA|TRBD1
TGTGCCATCAGTCCCACAGGGGCTGGGATCTATGGCTACACCTTC
CAISPTGAGIYGYTF
>TRBV7-2|TRBJ2-7|NA|TRBD1
TGTGCCAGCAGCCCTGGAGGACAGGGGAGGTCCTACGAACAGTACTTC
CASSPGGQGRSYEQYF
>TRBV28|TRBJ1-2|NA|NA
TGTGCCAGCAGAGATCCCTTAGCCTATGGCTACACCTTC
CASRDPLAYGYTF
>TRBV5-1|TRBJ2-1|NA|NA
TGCGCCAGCAGCTTGGCACAGGGTGATCGCAATGAGCAGTTCTTC
CASSLAQGDRNEQFF
>TRBV5-1|TRBJ1-2|once|NA
TGCGCCAGCAGCTTGGCCAGGGGCTATGGCTACACCTTC
CASSLARGYGYTF
>TRBV14|TRBJ1-4|NA|NA
TGTGCCAGCAGCCAACTTCCACAGGTTGGAGAAAAACTGTTTTTT
CASSQLPQVGEKLFF